This entry concerns a single TCR beta chain. The study recruited people aged roughly 18 to 100 years across approximately 24 US areas. Cohort allocation depended upon clinical history that participants reported. This specimen comes from a study of blood T cell repertoires in COVID-19. Study-wide background: Sites across the United States, Italy and Spain contributed samples from acute and convalescent COVID-19.

In the original workflow: How many nucleated cells were present was estimated from reference gene primer amplification. This table comes from immunoSEQ multiplex PCR, and its TCRdb copy is limited to in-frame clones, with some not included. V and J calls and clone size come straight from that table; D and trimming were deduced from the DNA. The sample shows approximately 250,000 clones, about 91% of them seen only once. The CDR3 runs 15 residues. Germline-derived CDR1 and CDR2 are SGHTA and FQGNSA. Trimming cost V 1 base and J 2 bases, with 9 bases left between them. The rearrangement joins TRBV7-2 to TRBJ2-1; no definite D call. Material for sequencing was PBMCs or T cells enriched from blood (not recorded which). This TCR was recovered from a woman aged 40 to 55 with acute COVID-19. CDR3 amino acids: CASSLGRTTYNEQFF. CDR3 in DNA: TGTGCCAGCAGCTTAGGTAGAACTACCTACAATGAGCAGTTCTTC.